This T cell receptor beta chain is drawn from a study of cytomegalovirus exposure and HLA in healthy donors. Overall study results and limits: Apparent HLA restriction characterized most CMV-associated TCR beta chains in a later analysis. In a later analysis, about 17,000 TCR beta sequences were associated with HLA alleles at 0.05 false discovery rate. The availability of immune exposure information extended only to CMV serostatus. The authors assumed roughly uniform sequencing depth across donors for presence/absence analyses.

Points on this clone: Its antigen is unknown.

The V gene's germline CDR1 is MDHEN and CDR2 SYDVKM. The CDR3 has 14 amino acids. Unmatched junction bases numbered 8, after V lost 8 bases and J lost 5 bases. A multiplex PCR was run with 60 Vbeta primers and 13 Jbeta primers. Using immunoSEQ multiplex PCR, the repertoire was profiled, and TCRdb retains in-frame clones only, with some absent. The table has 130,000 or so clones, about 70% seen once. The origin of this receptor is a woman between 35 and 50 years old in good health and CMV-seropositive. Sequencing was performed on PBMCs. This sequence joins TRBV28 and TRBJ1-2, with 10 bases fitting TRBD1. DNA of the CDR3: TGTGCCAGCTTCGACAGGACAGGGGGTTATGGCTACACCTTC. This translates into CASFDRTGGYGYTF.